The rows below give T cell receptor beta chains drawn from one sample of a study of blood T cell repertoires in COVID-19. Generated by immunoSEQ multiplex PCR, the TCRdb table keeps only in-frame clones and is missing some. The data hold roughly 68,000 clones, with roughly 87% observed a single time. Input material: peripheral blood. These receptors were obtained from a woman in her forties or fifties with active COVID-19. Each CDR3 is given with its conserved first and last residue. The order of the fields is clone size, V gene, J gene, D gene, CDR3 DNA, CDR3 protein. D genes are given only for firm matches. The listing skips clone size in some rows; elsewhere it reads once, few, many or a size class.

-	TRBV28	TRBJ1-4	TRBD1	TGTGCCAGCAGTAGCCGCCAGGGGGCTAATGAAAAACTGTTTTTT	CASSSRQGANEKLFF
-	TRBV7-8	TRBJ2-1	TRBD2	TGTGCCAGCAGCTTAGGGGGGACTACCTTACACAATGAGCAGTTCTTC	CASSLGGTTLHNEQFF
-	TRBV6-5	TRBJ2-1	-	TGTGCCAGCAGTACCGGACAGCCGTCCTACAATGAGCAGTTCTTC	CASSTGQPSYNEQFF
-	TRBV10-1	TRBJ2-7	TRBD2	TGCGCCACCCAGGAGGGGACTACCCTGGAGCAGTACTTC	CATQEGTTLEQYF
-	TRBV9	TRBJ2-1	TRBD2	TGTGCCAGCAGCGTGGGCCGGACTAGCGGTAGTGATGAGCAGTTCTTC	CASSVGRTSGSDEQFF
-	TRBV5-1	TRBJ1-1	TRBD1	TGCGCCAGCAGCTTGACGCCCGGGACAGGTATGAACACTGAAGCTTTCTTT	CASSLTPGTGMNTEAFF
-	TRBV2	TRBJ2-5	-	TGTGCCAGCAGTGAACAGATTTTGGAGACCCAGTACTTC	CASSEQILETQYF
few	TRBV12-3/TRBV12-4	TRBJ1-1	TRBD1	TGTGCCAGCAGAACGACAGGGCGGGATGAAGCTTTCTTT	CASRTTGRDEAFF
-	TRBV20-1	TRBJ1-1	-	TGCAGTGCTAGTGGAGGGTCCGGGGACACTGAAGCTTTCTTT	CSASGGSGDTEAFF
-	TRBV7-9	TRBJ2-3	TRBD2	TGTGCCAGCAGCTTAGCACAGGGACTAGCGGGAGGCACAGATACGCAGTATTTT	CASSLAQGLAGGTDTQYF
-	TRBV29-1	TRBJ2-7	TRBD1	TGCAGCGTTGCCAGGTGGACAGGGGGATACGTGTCCGACGAGCAGTACTTC	CSVARWTGGYVSDEQYF
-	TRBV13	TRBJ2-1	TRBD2	TGTGCCAGCAGCCCACACAGACGGGAGGGCCTTAGCTCCTACAATGAGCAGTTCTTC	CASSPHRREGLSSYNEQFF
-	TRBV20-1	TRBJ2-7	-	TGCAGTGCTAGTAGGCCATCGGGGAGATACGAGCAGTACTTC	CSASRPSGRYEQYF
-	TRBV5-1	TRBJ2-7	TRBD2	TGCGCCAGCAGCGTCGGGACTAGCGGGAGTTTCCCCTACGAGCAGTACTTC	CASSVGTSGSFPYEQYF
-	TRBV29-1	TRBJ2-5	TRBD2	TGCCGCGCGGGGGGGCCGCCCGGACAGGGGGGACTAGCGGGAGCGGAGACCCAGTACTTC	CRAGGPPGQGGLAGAETQYF
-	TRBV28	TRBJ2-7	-	TGTGCCAGCAGTAACGCCCTAAGCAACGAGCAGTACTTC	CASSNALSNEQYF
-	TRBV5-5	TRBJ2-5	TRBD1	TGTGCCAGCAGCGACGACAGGGGCAGTCGGACCCAGTACTTC	CASSDDRGSRTQYF
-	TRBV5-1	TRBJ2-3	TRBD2	TGCGCCAGCAGCCATCCTAGCGGGAGGGCCGGAAGCACAGATACGCAGTATTTT	CASSHPSGRAGSTDTQYF
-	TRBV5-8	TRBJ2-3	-	TGTGCCAGCAGCCCGGTGATTAGGTGGGGGCGCACAGATACGCAGTATTTT	CASSPVIRWGRTDTQYF
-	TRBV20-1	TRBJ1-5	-	TGCAGTGCTAGTGCGACACAGGCCTTCAATCAGCCCCAGCATTTT	CSASATQAFNQPQHF
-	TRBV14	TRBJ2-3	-	TGTGCCAGCAGCCAAGCTGGGGCTAGCGCGCAGTATTTT	CASSQAGASAQYF
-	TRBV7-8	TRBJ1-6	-	TGTGCCAGCAGCGAGCGGGGACATAATTCACCCCTCCACTTT	CASSERGHNSPLHF
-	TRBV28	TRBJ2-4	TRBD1	TGTGCCAGCAGTTTCATGTCTGGACAGGCCGTATCTTTCCTAGCCAAAAACATTCAGTACTTC	CASSFMSGQAVSFLAKNIQYF
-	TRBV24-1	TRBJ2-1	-	TGTGCCACCAGTGAAGGAGTCAGTTATGAGCAGTTCTTC	CATSEGVSYEQFF
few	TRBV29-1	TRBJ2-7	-	TGCAGCGTTGAGTCGGGGAACGAGCAGTACTTC	CSVESGNEQYF
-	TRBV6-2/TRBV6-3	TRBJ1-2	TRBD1	TGTGCCAGCAGTTACGGATTCAGGGGGTCCGGCTATGGCTACACCTTC	CASSYGFRGSGYGYTF
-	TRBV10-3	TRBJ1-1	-	TGTGCCATCAGTCAGGGGTCCCCTGAAGCTTTCTTT	CAISQGSPEAFF
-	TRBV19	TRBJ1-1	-	TGTGCCAGTAGTTCATCCAGACTGAGAGACCACACTGAAGCTTTCTTT	CASSSSRLRDHTEAFF
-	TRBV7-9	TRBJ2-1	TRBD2	TGTGCCAGCAGCGCCACAACTAGCGGGAGCTACAATGAGCAGTTCTTC	CASSATTSGSYNEQFF
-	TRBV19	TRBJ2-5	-	TGTGCCAGTAGTACCCCCGAAGAGACCCAGTACTTC	CASSTPEETQYF
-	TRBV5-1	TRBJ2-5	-	TGCGCCAGCAGCCCAGGACAGTCACAAGAGACCCAGTACTTC	CASSPGQSQETQYF
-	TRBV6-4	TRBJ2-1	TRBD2	TGTGCCACCTCAATAAGCGGGAGCTCCTACAATGAGCAGTTCTTC	CATSISGSSYNEQFF
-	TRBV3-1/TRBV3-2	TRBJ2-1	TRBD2	TGTGCCAGCACCCATGGGACTAGCGGGAGGGCCGGGTTGGATGAGCAGTTCTTC	CASTHGTSGRAGLDEQFF
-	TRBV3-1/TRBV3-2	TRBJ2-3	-	TGTGCCAGCAGCCAAAGGGGGGAGGGAAGCACAGATACGCAGTATTTT	CASSQRGEGSTDTQYF
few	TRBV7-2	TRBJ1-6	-	TGTGCCAGCAGCTTAATAGATTCTCCACCCCTCCACTTT	CASSLIDSPPLHF
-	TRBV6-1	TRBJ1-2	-	TGTGCCAGCAGTGAAGGGCAGGGTTGGGGCTATGGCTACACCTTC	CASSEGQGWGYGYTF
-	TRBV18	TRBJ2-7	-	TGTGCCAGCTCACCTAGGAGGGCTACAGGGGCCCAATACGAGCAGTACTTC	CASSPRRATGAQYEQYF
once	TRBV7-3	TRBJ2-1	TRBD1	TGTGCCAGCAGCTCCCCGGACAGGGGGGACAATGAGCAGTTCTTC	CASSSPDRGDNEQFF
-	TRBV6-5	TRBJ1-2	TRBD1	TGTGCCAGCAGGAGGGGGACAGCCGGGAACTATGGCTACACCTTC	CASRRGTAGNYGYTF
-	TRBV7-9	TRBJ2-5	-	TGTGCCAGCAGCTCCGGACTATCGTACCAAGAGACCCAGTACTTC	CASSSGLSYQETQYF
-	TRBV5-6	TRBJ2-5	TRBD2	TGTGCCAGCAGCTTGAAGTCTAGCGGGAGTCGAGAGACCCAGTACTTC	CASSLKSSGSRETQYF
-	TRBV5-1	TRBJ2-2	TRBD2	TGCGCCAGCAGCTTGGAAGTGATGGGTAGCGGGAGGACCGGGGAGCTGTTTTTT	CASSLEVMGSGRTGELFF
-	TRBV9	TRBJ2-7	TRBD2	TGTGCCAGCAGCCGACTAGCGGGGGCCTACGAGCAGTACTTC	CASSRLAGAYEQYF
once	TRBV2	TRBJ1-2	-	TGTGCCAGCAGTGATAGACAGATCTATGGCTACACCTTC	CASSDRQIYGYTF
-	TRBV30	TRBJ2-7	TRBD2	TGTGCCTGGAGGCGGCGGGGGACCTACGAGCAGTACTTC	CAWRRRGTYEQYF
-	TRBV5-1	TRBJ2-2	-	TGCGCCAGCAGCTATCGGGACACCGGGGAGCTGTTTTTT	CASSYRDTGELFF
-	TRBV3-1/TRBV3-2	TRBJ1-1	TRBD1	TGTGCCAGCAGCCCCAGTCGACAGGGGCGCACTGAAGCTTTCTTT	CASSPSRQGRTEAFF
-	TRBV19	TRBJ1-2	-	TGTGCCAGTAGACCCCTGGAGGGTAAGAGGTCTGGCTACACCTTC	CASRPLEGKRSGYTF
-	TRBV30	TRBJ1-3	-	TGTGCCTGGAGGGAGGGGCAAGGAAACACCATATATTTT	CAWREGQGNTIYF
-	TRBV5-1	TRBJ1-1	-	TGCGCCAGCAGCTTTACCGGGAACACTGAAGCTTTCTTT	CASSFTGNTEAFF
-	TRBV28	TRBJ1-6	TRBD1	TGTGCCAGCATCTCCGGGACAGCTAACCGATATAATTCACCCCTCCACTTT	CASISGTANRYNSPLHF
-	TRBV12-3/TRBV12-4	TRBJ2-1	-	TGTGCCAGCAGCTCGGGACTCAACCATGAGCAGTTCTTC	CASSSGLNHEQFF
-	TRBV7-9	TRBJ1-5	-	TGTGCCAGCAGCCTCGACGAGGCCCAGCCCCAGCATTTT	CASSLDEAQPQHF
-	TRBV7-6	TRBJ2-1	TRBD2	TGTGCCAGCAGCTTAGAACTAGCGGGAGGGTCACAATTCTTTGAGCAGTTCTTC	CASSLELAGGSQFFEQFF
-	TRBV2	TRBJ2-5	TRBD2	TGTGCCAGCAGGGGGGACTACGAAGAGACCCAGTACTTC	CASRGDYEETQYF
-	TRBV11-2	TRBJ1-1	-	TGTGCCAGCAGCTTATTCAGGAACACTGAAGCTTTCTTT	CASSLFRNTEAFF
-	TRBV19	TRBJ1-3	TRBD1	TGTGCCAGTAGTGGACAGGGGGATTCTGGAAACACCATATATTTT	CASSGQGDSGNTIYF
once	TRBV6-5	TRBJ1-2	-	TGTGCCAGCAGTACGGGCAGGGACTATGGCTACACCTTC	CASSTGRDYGYTF